This T cell receptor (beta chain) was sequenced during a study of OX40 agonist ivuxolimab in advanced cancers. To note about this clone: Additional DNA sequences in this sample encode the identical CDR3.

TCRdb keeps only in-frame clones here, not all; method: immunoSEQ multiplex PCR. The sample consists of around 57,000 clones, over 80% of them appearing once. This sequence originates from an adult with an advanced solid tumor such as melanoma, head and neck, liver or kidney cancer. The specimen comprised CD4+ or CD8+ T cells sorted from blood, sampled in a trial of the OX40 agonist ivuxolimab.

The CDR3 here is CASSGPGDSPLHF. The CDR3 nucleotides are TGTGCCAGCAGTGGCCCCGGGGATTCACCCCTCCACTTT. The chain has TRBV6-5 and TRBJ1-6; D is ambiguous. CDR1 MNHEY and CDR2 SVGAGI come from the germline V gene. The ends were cut back, 5 bases at V and 8 bases at J, with 10 bases in the middle. The CDR3 sequence is 13 residues long.